Shown below are 20 T cell receptor beta chains from a single sample sequenced in a study of T cell repertoires in cytomegalovirus infection. Antigen specificity for these receptors is unknown. One entry per CDR3 protein, called by TCRdb with MiXCR from the reads. The sample lists around 300,000 distinct CDR3 sequences; more than 20% were seen once. The specimen comprised cultured PBMCs, sampled from culture after CMV antigen stimulation. These receptors came from a human donor in good health (CMV status not recorded). Some clones in this sample may be carry-over from other donors' samples.

The V gene is TRBV6-2 or TRBV6-3, the J gene TRBJ1-5; no clear D. This CDR3 comprises 13 residues. V dropped 6 bases and J dropped 7 bases, with 13 bases sitting between them. Germline CDR1 MNHEY, CDR2 SVGEGT. The CDR3 DNA is TGTGCCAGCAGCCCCGGGATACGCCAGCCCCAGCATTTT. It specifies CASSPGIRQPQHF.

This clonotype occurred a few times. The chain combines TRBV28 with TRBJ1-4; no definite D call. Between the trimmed V and J ends, which lost 3 bases and 3 bases, there was a span of 14 bases. This CDR3 region has 16 residues. Germline V gives CDR1 MDHEN, CDR2 SYDVKM. The CDR3 here is CASSFTRSSPNEKLFF. CDR3 DNA sequence: TGTGCCAGCAGTTTTACCAGGTCATCGCCTAATGAAAAACTGTTTTTT.

Worth noting for this clonotype: A much larger clone sits a single nucleotide away, making a read error possible. The V gene is TRBV7-2, the J gene TRBJ2-5, with D possibly matching TRBD2 (6 bases). The CDR3 extends over 14 amino acids. In germline, CDR1 is SGHTA, CDR2 FQGNSA. Trimming stripped 1 base from V and 1 base from J, with 7 bases between. Here the CDR3 reads CTSSLGRGQETQYF. The CDR3 bases are TGTACCAGCAGCTTAGGGAGGGGCCAAGAGACCCAGTACTTC.

This clonotype was recorded once. This chain uses TRBV20-1 with TRBJ1-1, with 8 bases matching TRBD1. The ends lost 7 bases at V and 0 bases at J; junction bases unmatched: 4. Germline V lookup: CDR1 DFQATT, CDR2 SNEGSKA (reference sequence). The length of the CDR3 is 13 residues. DNA for the CDR3: TGCAGTGGGGACAGGAGCTTGAACACTGAAGCTTTCTTT. Amino acids: CSGDRSLNTEAFF.

The chain is built from TRBV30 and TRBJ1-1; D is possibly TRBD1 (6 bases). Per germline, CDR1 GTSNPN and CDR2 SVGIG (reference sequence). This CDR3 has 12 amino acids. Trimming took 0 bases from V and 9 from J, leaving 11 bases between them. The CDR3 is CAWSVGQSKAFF. CDR3 nucleotides: TGTGCCTGGAGTGTAGGACAGAGCAAAGCTTTCTTT. Drawing the rest from reference TRBV30 and TRBJ1-1, the complete variable domain is SQTIHQWPATLVQPVGSPLSLECTVEGTSNPNLYWYRQAAGRGLQLLFYSVGIGQISSEVPQNLSASRPQDRQFILSSKKLLLSDSGFYLCAWSVGQSKAFFGQGTRLTVV.

This chain connects TRBV25-1 to TRBJ2-2; D is unresolved. V was shortened by 0 bases and J by 2 bases, with 10 bases between the two germline ends. This CDR3 comprises 16 residues. Germline V CDR1 and CDR2: MGHDK, SYGVNS. This CDR3 reads CASSEYGQINTGELFF. CDR3 bases: TGTGCCAGCAGTGAATATGGGCAGATAAACACCGGGGAGCTGTTTTTT.

This clonotype showed up just a few times. The rearrangement links TRBV19 to TRBJ2-7; 7 bases map to TRBD1. Germline V CDR1 and CDR2: LNHDA, SQIVND (reference sequence). The CDR3 totals 13 residues. V shed 4 bases and J 1 base; nucleotides not matched to a gene: 1. For the CDR3, the DNA is TGTGCCAGTAGTACGGGACAGTCCTACGAGCAGTACTTC. This translates into CASSTGQSYEQYF.

This clonotype was picked up many times. This chain joins TRBV11-2 and TRBJ2-1; the D is unclear. In germline, CDR1 is SGHAT, CDR2 FQNNGV. V lost 3 bases, J lost 0 bases, and 12 bases lay in between. This CDR3 has 16 residues. CDR3 amino acids: CASSFNRPSSYNEQFF. CDR3 nucleotide sequence: TGTGCCAGCAGCTTTAACCGTCCGAGCTCCTACAATGAGCAGTTCTTC.

This clonotype occurred many times. This chain joins TRBV7-2 and TRBJ1-1; no definite D call. V lost 4 bases to trimming and J lost 3 bases, with 15 bases between them. Germline V gives CDR1 SGHTA, CDR2 FQGNSA. This CDR3 region has 15 residues. The DNA for the CDR3 is TGTGCCAGCAGCTCAACGACCCATTCCGACACTGAAGCTTTCTTT. Protein sequence: CASSSTTHSDTEAFF.

This clonotype was counted a few times. CDR3 in amino acids: CASRTSGGANEQFF. In nucleotides, the CDR3 is TGTGCCAGCAGAACTAGCGGGGGGGCCAATGAGCAGTTCTTC. The genes are TRBV11-2 and TRBJ2-1; 13 bases agree with TRBD2. Germline CDR1 SGHAT, CDR2 FQNNGV. The CDR3 runs to 14 residues. J gave up 6 bases and V 6 bases, and 2 bases lay outside the gene matches.

This clonotype has a handful of counts. For the CDR3, the DNA is TGTGCCAGCAGCCCCAGCCGGATGGGGGGAAACATTCAGTACTTC. Encoded protein: CASSPSRMGGNIQYF. This chain uses TRBV7-9 with TRBJ2-4; weak D call: TRBD2 (6 bases). V gave up 5 bases and J gave up 6 bases, with 17 bases separating them. The germline gives CDR1 SEHNR, CDR2 FQNEAQ (reference sequence). The CDR3 is made up of 15 amino acids. Looking up the rest from reference TRBV7-9 and TRBJ2-4 gives the full variable domain: DTGVSQNPRHKITKRGQNVTFRCDPISEHNRLYWYRQTLGQGPEFLTYFQNEAQLEKSRLLSDRFSAERPKGSFSTLEIQRTEQGDSAMYLCASSPSRMGGNIQYFGAGTRLSVL.

In its sample, this clonotype was seen a few times. The genes are TRBV4-1 and TRBJ2-1, with D uncertain. In germline, CDR1 is MGHRA, CDR2 YSYEKL. The CDR3 has 12 amino acids. Trimming shortened V by 2 bases and J by 10 bases, and 9 bases separated the two germline ends. CDR3 nucleotide sequence: TGCGCCAGCAGCCAACCTATGGGGGAGCAGTTCTTC. Its translation: CASSQPMGEQFF.

This clonotype was recorded a few times. This chain links TRBV25-1 with TRBJ1-2; the match to TRBD1 covers 9 bases. V trimming: 6 bases; J trimming: 5 bases; junction bases outside the gene matches: 10. There are 15 residues in the CDR3. The germline V gene has CDR1 MGHDK and CDR2 SYGVNS. The CDR3 here is CASRSEDRGRYGYTF. The CDR3 DNA is TGTGCCAGCAGGTCCGAGGACAGGGGAAGGTATGGCTACACCTTC.

This clonotype was seen at least ten times. The chain carries TRBV7-2 and TRBJ2-7, with 9 bases fitting TRBD2. CDR1 SGHTA and CDR2 FQGNSA come from the germline V gene. J gave up 0 bases and V 4 bases, and 16 bases lay outside the gene matches. The CDR3 consists of 19 residues. In DNA, the CDR3 is TGTGCCAGCAGCTCTCCCGGGGCAGAGTTTAGCGGGAGCTCCTACGAGCAGTACTTC. Translated, it gives CASSSPGAEFSGSSYEQYF.

This clonotype was observed a handful of times. The chain links TRBV30 to TRBJ1-2; TRBD1 agrees at 9 bases. V dropped 3 bases and J dropped 6; count of bases not matched to a gene: 5. Germline CDR1 reads GTSNPN; CDR2 reads SVGIG (reference sequence). This CDR3 is built from 13 residues. The DNA of the CDR3 is TGTGCCTGGAGCGCCAGGACAGGGGATGGCTACACCTTC. Amino acid sequence: CAWSARTGDGYTF.

The chain is built from TRBV28 and TRBJ2-7; D ambiguous. Germline CDR1 and CDR2: MDHEN and SYDVKM. This CDR3 comprises 13 residues. V lost 5 bases and J 0 bases, leaving 8 bases between the germline ends. CDR3 sequence reads: CASSDGPSYEQYF. The CDR3, as DNA: TGTGCCAGCAGTGACGGGCCCTCCTACGAGCAGTACTTC.

The table lists this clonotype with many counts. V gene TRBV7-2 combines with J gene TRBJ2-3; D not resolved. The CDR3 spans 12 residues. Germline V gives CDR1 SGHTA, CDR2 FQGNSA. V was trimmed by 8 bases and J by 7 bases, leaving 13 bases between them. DNA of the CDR3: TGTGCCAGCGGTCCTGGTCAAAATACGCAGTATTTT. Residues: CASGPGQNTQYF.

The rearrangement uses TRBV20-1 and TRBJ1-6, with no clear D. The CDR3 extends over 15 amino acids. The germline gives CDR1 DFQATT, CDR2 SNEGSKA (reference sequence). The V and J ends lost 1 base and 7 bases respectively, with 14 bases between them. This CDR3 reads CSARVLGLGNSPLHF. The CDR3 DNA reads as TGCAGTGCTAGAGTCTTGGGCCTCGGGAATTCACCCCTCCACTTT.

This clonotype was seen ten or more times. The chain combines TRBV7-9 with TRBJ1-1; D not certain. The ends were cut back, 5 bases at V and 6 bases at J, with 10 bases in the middle. Germline CDR1 reads SEHNR; CDR2 reads FQNEAQ (reference sequence). The CDR3 has 12 amino acids. DNA for the CDR3: TGTGCCAGCAGCCTCACGGCTGCTGAAGCTTTCTTT. Protein product: CASSLTAAEAFF.

This clonotype came up many times. The chain carries TRBV10-3 and TRBJ1-1, with a possible D match to TRBD1 (5 bases). Germline assignment: CDR1 ENHRY and CDR2 SYGVKD. The CDR3 runs 14 residues. Between the trimmed V and J ends, which lost 4 bases and 0 bases, there was a span of 9 bases. The CDR3 loop is CAISGEGVNTEAFF. CDR3 bases: TGTGCCATCAGTGGGGAAGGGGTGAACACTGAAGCTTTCTTT.